This T cell receptor (beta chain) was profiled in a study of T cell responses to AZD1222 COVID-19 vaccine. On this clone itself: Its specificity is unknown.

Whole-study results and caveats: Donors, mostly white British, included more females; clonal diversity was possibly underestimated.

Pooled samples include second doses given at about 4 or 12 weeks. The germline V gene has CDR1 LGHDT and CDR2 YNNKEL (reference sequence). The CDR3 is 14 residues long. With 1 base clipped from V and 3 bases from J, the junction kept 1 base outside the gene matches. Some clones are missing from TCRdb's copy, which holds only in-frame ones; the method was immunoSEQ multiplex PCR. The sample records about 140,000 clones, around 90% being singletons. This chain uses TRBV3-1 (or the pseudogene TRBV3-2) with TRBJ2-7, with 9 nucleotides matching TRBD2. The starting material was peripheral blood, obtained 28 days after the second AZD1222 dose. The origin of this receptor is an adult who received the AZD1222 COVID-19 vaccine. This CDR3 reads CASSQGLAVYEQYF. The CDR3 DNA reads TGTGCCAGCAGCCAAGGACTAGCGGTCTACGAGCAGTACTTC.